A selection of T cell receptor beta chains follows, all from one sample in a study of OX40 agonist ivuxolimab in advanced cancers. The assay was immunoSEQ multiplex PCR, and TCRdb's table has in-frame clones only and misses some. The repertoire consists of tens of thousands of clones, with 80% to 90% occurring once and the leading ten covering around 3.5%. The material was CD4+ or CD8+ T cells sorted from blood, obtained in a trial of the OX40 agonist ivuxolimab. These receptors were collected from an adult with an advanced solid tumor such as melanoma, head and neck, liver or kidney cancer. Both conserved end residues are part of each CDR3.

cdr3_length v_call cdr3_aa
17 TRBV4-1 CASSRMWTGSSNQPQHF
14 TRBV28 CASSATGGVNTQYF
13 TRBV29-1 CSVYLSGENEQFF
14 TRBV7-9 CASSTRGGRNEQFF
14 TRBV28 CASSLVRPQETQYF
15 TRBV15 CATSRRPGQGYEQYF
19 TRBV28 CASRLSRDNLPISTDTQYF
17 TRBV19 CASSIAGQGIIGDTQYF
12 TRBV6-5 CATQGSSYEQYF
15 TRBV11-3 CASSLEHRGGQPQHF
13 TRBV28 CASSLINLYGYTF
17 TRBV7-3 CASSSGSGPSGANVLTF
14 TRBV5-1 CASSLQARGDEQYF
18 TRBV10-2 CASSYTSPRGGSNQPQHF
14 TRBV4-3 CASRVQGAGSPLHF
15 TRBV11-2 CASSLDYGPSYEQYF
13 TRBV29-1 CSVEVTGTYEQYF
16 TRBV19 CASRKGVVRGSEKLFF
13 TRBV25-1 CASTRGAEYGYTF